The clone carrying this TCR beta chain was seen many times. Its antigen is as yet unknown. The germline V and J ends were trimmed by 3 bases and 0 bases, with 14 bases remaining between them. Germline loops: CDR1 SGHAT, CDR2 FQNNGV. The CDR3 extends over 16 amino acids. The data were obtained in a study of response to subunit inactivated influenza vaccine. General observations from the study: It was suggested by the authors that few new T cells are recruited by each seasonal influenza vaccination.

TCRdb analysed the RT-PCR reads with MiXCR anew, one entry per CDR3 protein. The table shows roughly 170,000 distinct CDR3 sequences, with around 8.8% occurring only once. The TCR originated in a man in his forties or fifties who received an inactivated influenza vaccine. V and J are TRBV11-2 and TRBJ2-5; possible D gene TRBD1, 6 bases. The source was non-naive T cells sorted from PBMCs, collected on the day of vaccination. In nucleotides, the CDR3 is TGTGCCAGCAGCTTGGGGCCTCGGACAGACCAAGAGACCCAGTACTTC. It codes for CASSLGPRTDQETQYF.